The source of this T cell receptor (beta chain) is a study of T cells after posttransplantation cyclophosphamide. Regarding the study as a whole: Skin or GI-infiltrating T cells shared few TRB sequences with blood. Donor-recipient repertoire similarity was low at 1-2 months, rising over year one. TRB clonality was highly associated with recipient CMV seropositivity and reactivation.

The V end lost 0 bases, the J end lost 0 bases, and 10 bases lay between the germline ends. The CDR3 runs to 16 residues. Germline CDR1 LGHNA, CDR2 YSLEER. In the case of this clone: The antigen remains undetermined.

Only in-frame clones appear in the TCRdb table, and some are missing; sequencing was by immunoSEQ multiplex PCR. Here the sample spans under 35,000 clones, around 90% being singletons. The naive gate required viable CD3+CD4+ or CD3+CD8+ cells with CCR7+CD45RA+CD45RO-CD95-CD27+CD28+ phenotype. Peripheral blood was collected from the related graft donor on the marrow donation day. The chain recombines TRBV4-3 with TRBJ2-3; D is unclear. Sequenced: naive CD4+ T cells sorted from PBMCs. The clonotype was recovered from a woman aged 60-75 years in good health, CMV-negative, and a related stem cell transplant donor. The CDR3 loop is CASSQDFGFSTDTQYF. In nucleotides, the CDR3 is TGCGCCAGCAGCCAAGATTTCGGGTTTAGCACAGATACGCAGTATTTT.